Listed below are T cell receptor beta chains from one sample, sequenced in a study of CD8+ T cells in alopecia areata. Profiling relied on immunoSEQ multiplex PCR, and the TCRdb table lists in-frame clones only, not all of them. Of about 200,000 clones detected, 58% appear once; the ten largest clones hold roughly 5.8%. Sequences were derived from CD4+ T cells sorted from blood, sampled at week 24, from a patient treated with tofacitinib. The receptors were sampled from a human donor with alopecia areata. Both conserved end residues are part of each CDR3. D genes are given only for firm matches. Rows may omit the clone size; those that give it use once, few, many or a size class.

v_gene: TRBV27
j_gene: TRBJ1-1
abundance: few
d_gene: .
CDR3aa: CASSADPGGTEAFF
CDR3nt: TGTGCCAGCAGTGCGGACCCAGGTGGTACTGAAGCTTTCTTT

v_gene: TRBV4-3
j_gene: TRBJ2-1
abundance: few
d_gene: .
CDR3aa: CASSQDPDSRDEQFF
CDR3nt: TGCGCCAGCAGCCAAGATCCGGACAGCCGGGATGAGCAGTTCTTC

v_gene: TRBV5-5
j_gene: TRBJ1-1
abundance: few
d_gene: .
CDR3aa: CASSLDPGQLGAFF
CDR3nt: TGTGCCAGCAGCTTGGATCCCGGACAGCTGGGAGCTTTCTTT

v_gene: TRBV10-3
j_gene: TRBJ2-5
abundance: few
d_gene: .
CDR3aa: CAIRRGGQETQYF
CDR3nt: TGTGCCATCAGGCGGGGTGGACAAGAGACCCAGTACTTC

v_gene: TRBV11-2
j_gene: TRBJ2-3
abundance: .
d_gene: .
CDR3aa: CASSFPRIVDTQYF
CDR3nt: TGTGCCAGCAGCTTCCCCCGCATCGTCGATACGCAGTATTTT

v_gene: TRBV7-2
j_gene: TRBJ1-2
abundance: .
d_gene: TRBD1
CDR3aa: CASSLARGQGSGDYGYTF
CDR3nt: TGTGCCAGCAGCTTAGCGAGGGGGCAGGGGTCAGGGGACTATGGCTACACCTTC

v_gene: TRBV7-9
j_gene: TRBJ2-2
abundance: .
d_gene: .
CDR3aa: CASSLDWDERAGELFF
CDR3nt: TGTGCCAGCAGCTTAGATTGGGATGAGAGGGCCGGGGAGCTGTTTTTT

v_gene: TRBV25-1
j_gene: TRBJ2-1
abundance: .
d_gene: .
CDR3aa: CASSGWDSSSYNEQFF
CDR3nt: TGTGCCAGCAGTGGGTGGGACTCGAGCTCCTACAATGAGCAGTTCTTC

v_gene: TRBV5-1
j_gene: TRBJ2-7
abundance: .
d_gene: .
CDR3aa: CASSLSIDGEQYF
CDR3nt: TGCGCCAGCAGCTTGTCAATTGACGGAGAGCAGTACTTC

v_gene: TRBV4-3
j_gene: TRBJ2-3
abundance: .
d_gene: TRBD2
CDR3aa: CASSLQGLAGGQDTQYF
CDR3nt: TGCGCCAGCAGCCTTCAGGGACTAGCGGGGGGGCAAGATACGCAGTATTTT

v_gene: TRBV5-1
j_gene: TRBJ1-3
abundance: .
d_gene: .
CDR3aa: CASSVDNHSGNTIYF
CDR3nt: TGCGCCAGCAGCGTGGACAATCACTCTGGAAACACCATATATTTT

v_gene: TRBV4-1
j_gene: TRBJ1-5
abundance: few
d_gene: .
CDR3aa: CASSFAETPNQPQHF
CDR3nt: TGCGCCAGCAGCTTCGCGGAGACCCCAAATCAGCCCCAGCATTTT

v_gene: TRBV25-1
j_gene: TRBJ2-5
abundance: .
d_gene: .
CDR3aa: CASSVQAQETQYF
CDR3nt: TGTGCCAGCAGTGTCCAGGCACAAGAGACCCAGTACTTC

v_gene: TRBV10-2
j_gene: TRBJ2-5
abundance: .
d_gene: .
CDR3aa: CASSESRETQYF
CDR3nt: TGCGCCAGCAGTGAGTCCCGGGAGACCCAGTACTTC

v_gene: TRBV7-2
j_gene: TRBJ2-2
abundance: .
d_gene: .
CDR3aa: CASSLFAGVDTGELFF
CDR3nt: TGTGCCAGCAGCTTATTCGCAGGGGTCGACACCGGGGAGCTGTTTTTT

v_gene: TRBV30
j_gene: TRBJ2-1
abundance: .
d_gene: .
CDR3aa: CAWSVPVGISYNEQFF
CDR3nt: TGTGCCTGGAGTGTACCAGTGGGGATCTCCTACAATGAGCAGTTCTTC

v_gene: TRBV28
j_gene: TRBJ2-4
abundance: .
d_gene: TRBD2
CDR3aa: CASRPAGTRGNIQYF
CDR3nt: TGTGCCAGCAGACCGGCCGGGACTAGGGGAAACATTCAGTACTTC

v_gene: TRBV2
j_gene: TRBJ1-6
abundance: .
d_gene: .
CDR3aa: CASTVAYGDNSPLHF
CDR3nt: TGTGCCAGCACGGTTGCTTATGGCGATAATTCACCCCTCCACTTT

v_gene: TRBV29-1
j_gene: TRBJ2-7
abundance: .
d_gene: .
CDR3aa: CSVEDGTYEQYF
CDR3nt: TGCAGCGTTGAAGATGGGACTTACGAGCAGTACTTC

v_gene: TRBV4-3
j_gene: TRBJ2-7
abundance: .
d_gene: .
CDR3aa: CASSQGLGLPLYEQYF
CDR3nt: TGCGCCAGCAGCCAAGGTTTGGGACTCCCCCTATACGAGCAGTACTTC

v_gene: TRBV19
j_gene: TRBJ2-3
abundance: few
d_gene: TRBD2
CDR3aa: CASSTGTSGSTDTQYF
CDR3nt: TGTGCCAGTAGTACCGGGACTAGCGGTTCCACAGATACGCAGTATTTT

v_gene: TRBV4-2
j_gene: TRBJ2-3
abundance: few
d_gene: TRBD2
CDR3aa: CASSQLSGPGLAQDTQYF
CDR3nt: TGTGCCAGCAGCCAGCTATCCGGCCCGGGACTAGCCCAAGATACGCAGTATTTT

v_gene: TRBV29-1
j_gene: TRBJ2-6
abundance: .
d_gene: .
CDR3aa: CSVEGSGANVLTF
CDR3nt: TGCAGCGTTGAAGGGTCTGGGGCCAACGTCCTGACTTTC